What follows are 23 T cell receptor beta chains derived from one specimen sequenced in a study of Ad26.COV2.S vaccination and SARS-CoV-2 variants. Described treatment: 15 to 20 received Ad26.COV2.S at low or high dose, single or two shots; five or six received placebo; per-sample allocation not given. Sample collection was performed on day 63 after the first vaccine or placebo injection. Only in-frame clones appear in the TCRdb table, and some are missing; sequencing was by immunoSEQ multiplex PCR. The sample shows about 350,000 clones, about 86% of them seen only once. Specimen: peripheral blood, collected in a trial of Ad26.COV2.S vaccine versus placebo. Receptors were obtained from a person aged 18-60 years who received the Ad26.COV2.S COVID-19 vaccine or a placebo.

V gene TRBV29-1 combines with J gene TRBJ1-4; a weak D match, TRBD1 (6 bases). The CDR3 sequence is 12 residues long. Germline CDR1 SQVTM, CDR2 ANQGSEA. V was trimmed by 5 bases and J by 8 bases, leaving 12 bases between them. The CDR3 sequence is CSVSGAREKLFF. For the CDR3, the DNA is TGCAGCGTTTCGGGGGCTCGGGAAAAACTGTTTTTT. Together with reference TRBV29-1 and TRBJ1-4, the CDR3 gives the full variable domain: SAVISQKPSRDICQRGTSLTIQCQVDSQVTMMFWYRQQPGQSLTLIATANQGSEATYESGFVIDKFPISRPNLTFSTLTVSNMSPEDSSIYLCSVSGAREKLFFGSGTQLSVL.

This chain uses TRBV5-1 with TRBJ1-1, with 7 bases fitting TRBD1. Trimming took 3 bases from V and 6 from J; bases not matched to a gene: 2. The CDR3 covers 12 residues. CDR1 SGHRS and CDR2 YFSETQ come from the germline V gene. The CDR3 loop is CASSSGQPEAFF. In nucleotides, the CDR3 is TGCGCCAGCAGCTCGGGACAGCCTGAAGCTTTCTTT.

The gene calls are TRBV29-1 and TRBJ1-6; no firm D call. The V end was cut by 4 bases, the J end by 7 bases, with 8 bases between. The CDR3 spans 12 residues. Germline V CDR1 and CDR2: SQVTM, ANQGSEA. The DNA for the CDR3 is TGCAGCGTTGCGGAGGGAAATTCACCCCTCCACTTT. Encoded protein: CSVAEGNSPLHF.

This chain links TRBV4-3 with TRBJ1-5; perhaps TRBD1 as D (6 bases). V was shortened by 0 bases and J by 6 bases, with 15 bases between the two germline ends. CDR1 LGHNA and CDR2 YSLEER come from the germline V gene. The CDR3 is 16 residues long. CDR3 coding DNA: TGCGCCAGCAGCCAAGATACGTGGGGGGCAGGTCAGCCCCAGCATTTT. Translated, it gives CASSQDTWGAGQPQHF.

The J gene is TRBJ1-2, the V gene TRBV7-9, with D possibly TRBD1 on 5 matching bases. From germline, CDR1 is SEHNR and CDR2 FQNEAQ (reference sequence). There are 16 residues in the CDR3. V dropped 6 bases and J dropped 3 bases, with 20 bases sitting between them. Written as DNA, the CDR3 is TGTGCCAGCAGTCCCCCAGGCCAGGTCAGGGACTATGGCTACACCTTC. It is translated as CASSPPGQVRDYGYTF.

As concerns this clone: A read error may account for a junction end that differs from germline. The CDR3 protein is CATRRGTPPRGTGELFF. In nucleotides, the CDR3 is TGTGCCACCAGAAGAGGGACTCCTCCGCGGGGGACCGGGGAGCTGTTTTTT. This chain connects TRBV15 to TRBJ2-2; 7 bases line up with TRBD2. The CDR3 spans 17 residues. Per germline, CDR1 LNHNV and CDR2 YYDKDF (reference sequence).

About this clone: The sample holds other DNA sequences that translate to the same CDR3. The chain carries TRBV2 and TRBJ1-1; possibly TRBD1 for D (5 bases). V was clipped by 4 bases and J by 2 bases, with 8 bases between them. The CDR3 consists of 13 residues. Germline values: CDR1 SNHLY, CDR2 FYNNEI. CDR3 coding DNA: TGTGCCAGCAGTGCTCAGGGTAACACTGAAGCTTTCTTT. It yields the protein CASSAQGNTEAFF.

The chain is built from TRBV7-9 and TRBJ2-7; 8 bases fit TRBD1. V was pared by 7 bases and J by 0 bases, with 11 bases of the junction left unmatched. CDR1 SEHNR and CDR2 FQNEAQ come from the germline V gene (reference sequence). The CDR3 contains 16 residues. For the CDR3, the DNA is TGTGCCAGCACGGTATCAGGGACAGGCGGCTCCTACGAGCAGTACTTC. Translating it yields CASTVSGTGGSYEQYF.

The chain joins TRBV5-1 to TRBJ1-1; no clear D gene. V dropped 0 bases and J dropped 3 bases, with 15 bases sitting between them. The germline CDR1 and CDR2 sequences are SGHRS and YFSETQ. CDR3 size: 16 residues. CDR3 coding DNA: TGCGCCAGCAGCTTGGAGGCGGCACCTCGGGACACTGAAGCTTTCTTT. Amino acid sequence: CASSLEAAPRDTEAFF.

DNA of the CDR3: TGTGCCAGCAGCCAACAGGGTGTTGGGGAGACCCAGTACTTC. Protein: CASSQQGVGETQYF. The chain joins TRBV7-9 to TRBJ2-5; tentative D call: TRBD1 (6 bases). Deletions cut 5 bases from V and 5 bases from J, with 15 bases between. In germline, CDR1 is SEHNR, CDR2 FQNEAQ (reference sequence). The CDR3 sequence is 14 residues long.

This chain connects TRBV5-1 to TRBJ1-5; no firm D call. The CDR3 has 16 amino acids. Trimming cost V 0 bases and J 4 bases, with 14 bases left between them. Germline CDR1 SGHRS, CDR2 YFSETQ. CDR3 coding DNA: TGCGCCAGCAGCTTGGGAGCTCGGGAACCGAATCAGCCCCAGCATTTT. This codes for CASSLGAREPNQPQHF.

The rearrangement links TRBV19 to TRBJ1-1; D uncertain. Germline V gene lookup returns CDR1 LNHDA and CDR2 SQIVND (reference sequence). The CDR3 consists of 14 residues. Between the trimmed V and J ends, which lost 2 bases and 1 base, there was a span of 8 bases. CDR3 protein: CASSILEGNTEAFF. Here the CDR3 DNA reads TGTGCCAGTAGTATACTTGAGGGGAACACTGAAGCTTTCTTT.

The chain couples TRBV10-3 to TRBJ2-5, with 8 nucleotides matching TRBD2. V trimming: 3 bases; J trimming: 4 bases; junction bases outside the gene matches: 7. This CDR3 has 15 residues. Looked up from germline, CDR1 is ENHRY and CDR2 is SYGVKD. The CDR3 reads CAISDASGGPETQYF. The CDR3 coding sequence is TGTGCCATCAGTGACGCCAGCGGGGGACCAGAGACCCAGTACTTC.

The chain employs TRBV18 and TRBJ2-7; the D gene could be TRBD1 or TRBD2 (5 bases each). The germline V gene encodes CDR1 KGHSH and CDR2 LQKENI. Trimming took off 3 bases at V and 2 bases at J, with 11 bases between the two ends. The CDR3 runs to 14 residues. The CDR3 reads CASSPVEGPYEQYF. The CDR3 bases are TGTGCCAGCTCACCCGTAGAGGGGCCCTACGAGCAGTACTTC.

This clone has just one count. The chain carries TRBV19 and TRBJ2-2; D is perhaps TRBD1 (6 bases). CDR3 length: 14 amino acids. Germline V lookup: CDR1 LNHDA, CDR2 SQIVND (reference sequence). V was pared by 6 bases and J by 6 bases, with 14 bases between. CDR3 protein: CASRVQGDAGELFF. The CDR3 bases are TGTGCCAGTAGGGTACAGGGAGATGCCGGGGAGCTGTTTTTT. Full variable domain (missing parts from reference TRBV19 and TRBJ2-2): DGGITQSPKYLFRKEGQNVTLSCEQNLNHDAMYWYRQDPGQGLRLIYYSQIVNDFQKGDIAEGYSVSREKKESFPLTVTSAQKNPTAFYLCASRVQGDAGELFFGEGSRLTVL.

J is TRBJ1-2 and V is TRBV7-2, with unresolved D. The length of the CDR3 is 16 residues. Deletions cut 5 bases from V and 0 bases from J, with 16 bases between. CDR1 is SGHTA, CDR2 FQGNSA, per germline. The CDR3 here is CASSRSPTEANYGYTF. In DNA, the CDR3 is TGTGCCAGCAGCCGGTCCCCCACAGAAGCTAACTATGGCTACACCTTC.

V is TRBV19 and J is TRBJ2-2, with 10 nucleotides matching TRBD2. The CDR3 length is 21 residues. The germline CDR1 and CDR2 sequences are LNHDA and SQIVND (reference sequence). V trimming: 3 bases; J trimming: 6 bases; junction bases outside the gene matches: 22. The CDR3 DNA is TGTGCCAGTAGTATGTCCCCAACCCTAGCGGGAGATAGGTACGGTCCCGGGGAGCTGTTTTTT. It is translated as CASSMSPTLAGDRYGPGELFF.

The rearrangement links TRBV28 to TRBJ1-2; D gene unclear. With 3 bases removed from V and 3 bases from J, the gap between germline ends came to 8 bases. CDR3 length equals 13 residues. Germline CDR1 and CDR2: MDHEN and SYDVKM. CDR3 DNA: TGTGCCAGCAGTTTCTACAGTTACTATGGCTACACCTTC. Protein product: CASSFYSYYGYTF.

The CDR3 reads CASSIDGGPYNEQFF. As DNA, the CDR3 is TGTGCCAGTAGTATAGATGGAGGCCCCTACAATGAGCAGTTCTTC. This chain uses TRBV19 with TRBJ2-1; D is perhaps TRBD2 (5 bases). Per the germline V gene, CDR1 is LNHDA and CDR2 is SQIVND (reference sequence). Trimming took 0 bases from V and 2 from J, leaving 8 bases between them. The CDR3 extends over 15 amino acids.

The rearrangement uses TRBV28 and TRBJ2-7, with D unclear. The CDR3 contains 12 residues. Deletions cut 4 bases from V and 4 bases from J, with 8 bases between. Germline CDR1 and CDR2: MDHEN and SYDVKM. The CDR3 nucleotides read TGTGCCAGCAGTTCGCCTGCGTACGAGCAGTACTTC. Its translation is CASSSPAYEQYF.

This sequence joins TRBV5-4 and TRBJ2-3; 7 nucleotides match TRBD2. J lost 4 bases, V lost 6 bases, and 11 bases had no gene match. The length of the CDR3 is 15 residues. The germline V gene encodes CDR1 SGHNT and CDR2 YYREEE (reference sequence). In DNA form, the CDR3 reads TGTGCCAGCAAGAGGTGGGGGGGGGAGTCAGATACGCAGTATTTT. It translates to CASKRWGGESDTQYF. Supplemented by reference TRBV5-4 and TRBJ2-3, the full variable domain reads ETGVTQSPTHLIKTRGQQVTLRCSSQSGHNTVSWYQQALGQGPQFIFQYYREEENGRGNFPPRFSGLQFPNYSSELNVNALELDDSALYLCASKRWGGESDTQYFGPGTRLTVL.

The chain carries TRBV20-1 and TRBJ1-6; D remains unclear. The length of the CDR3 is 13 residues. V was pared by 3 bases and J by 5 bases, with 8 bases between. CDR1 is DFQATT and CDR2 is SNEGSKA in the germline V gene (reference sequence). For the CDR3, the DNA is TGCAGTGCTAGTGACCAGAATAATTCACCCCTCCACTTT. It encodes CSASDQNNSPLHF.

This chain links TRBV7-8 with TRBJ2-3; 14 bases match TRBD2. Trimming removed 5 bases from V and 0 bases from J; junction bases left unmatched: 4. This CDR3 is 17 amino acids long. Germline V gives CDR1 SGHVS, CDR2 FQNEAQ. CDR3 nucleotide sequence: TGTGCCAGCAGCCCCAGGACTAGCGGGGGGAGCACAGATACGCAGTATTTT. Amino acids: CASSPRTSGGSTDTQYF. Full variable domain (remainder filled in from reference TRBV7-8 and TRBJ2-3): GAGVSQSPRYKVAKRGQDVALRCDPISGHVSLFWYQQALGQGPEFLTYFQNEAQLDKSGLPSDRFFAERPEGSVSTLKIQRTQQEDSAVYLCASSPRTSGGSTDTQYFGPGTRLTVL.